This T cell receptor beta chain was sequenced for a study of T cell repertoires in cytomegalovirus infection. In the study overall: Carrying CMV and the relevant HLA type showed in public TCR beta signatures.

V lost 0 bases to trimming and J lost 6 bases, with 18 bases between them. The length of the CDR3 is 16 residues. The germline CDR1 and CDR2 sequences are MNHNY and SVGAGI (reference sequence). MiXCR was run by TCRdb on the reads, yielding one entry per CDR3 protein. The sample has 250,000 to 300,000 distinct CDR3 sequences; roughly 26% are singletons. This clonotype was found a few times. Sequencing was done on a sample of PBMCs. The chain recombines TRBV6-6 with TRBJ2-7; either TRBD1 or TRBD2 may supply D (5 bases each). The sequence derives from a human donor in good health (CMV status not recorded). Some clones in this sample may be carry-over from other donors' samples. In nucleotides, the CDR3 is TGTGCCAGCAGTTACTCCGGCGGGTGGGGGAGCTCCGAGCAGTACTTC. This encodes CASSYSGGWGSSEQYF.